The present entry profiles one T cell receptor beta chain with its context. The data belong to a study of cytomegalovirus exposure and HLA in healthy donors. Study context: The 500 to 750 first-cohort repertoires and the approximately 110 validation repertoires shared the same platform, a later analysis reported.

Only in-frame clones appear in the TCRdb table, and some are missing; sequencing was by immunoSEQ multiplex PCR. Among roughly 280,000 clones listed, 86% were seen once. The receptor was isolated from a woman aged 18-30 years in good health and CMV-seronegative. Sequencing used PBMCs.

The DNA of the CDR3 is TGTGCCAGCAGTTTGGGCGGGATTCCCTACGAGCAGTACTTC. Encoded protein: CASSLGGIPYEQYF. The chain recombines TRBV6-5 with TRBJ2-7, with D tentatively TRBD2 (6 bases). There are 14 residues in the CDR3. From germline, CDR1 is MNHEY and CDR2 SVGAGI. V lost 4 bases and J lost 2, with 12 bases in between.